This T cell receptor beta chain was obtained from a study of control samples from healthy donors and cancer patients. Trimming removed 0 bases at V and 6 bases at J, with 8 bases between. The CDR3 covers 13 residues. CDR1 LNHNV and CDR2 YYDKDF come from the germline V gene (reference sequence). The protocol was immunoSEQ multiplex PCR, while the TCRdb copy is restricted to in-frame clones and leaves out a portion. The table lists around 140,000 clones, roughly 90% of them singletons, with 5.5% in the top ten. The genes are TRBV15 and TRBJ1-1; D not certain. The sequence was collected from a young man in good health. Sequencing was performed on blood. The CDR3 protein is CATSRDPTAEAFF. For the CDR3, the DNA is TGTGCCACCAGCAGAGATCCAACAGCTGAAGCTTTCTTT.